The sample holds one count of the clone carrying this TCR beta chain. Its specificity is unknown. The source of the sample is a study of T cell responses to AZD1222 COVID-19 vaccine. General study results and limits: No repertoire was sampled before or during the peak T cell response, only after it.

Generated by immunoSEQ multiplex PCR, the TCRdb table keeps only in-frame clones and is missing some. The sample has 100,000 to 150,000 clones, less than 95% seen once. V was pared by 5 bases and J by 0 bases, with 9 bases between. The germline CDR1 and CDR2 sequences are SGHRS and YFSETQ. This CDR3 region has 13 residues. The sequence derives from an adult in good health. The sequencing used peripheral blood, collected on day 0 of MenACWY control vaccination. The genes are TRBV5-1 and TRBJ2-7; unclear D gene. The CDR3 sequence: CASRPDLSYEQYF. The CDR3, as DNA: TGCGCCAGCAGGCCTGACCTCTCCTACGAGCAGTACTTC.